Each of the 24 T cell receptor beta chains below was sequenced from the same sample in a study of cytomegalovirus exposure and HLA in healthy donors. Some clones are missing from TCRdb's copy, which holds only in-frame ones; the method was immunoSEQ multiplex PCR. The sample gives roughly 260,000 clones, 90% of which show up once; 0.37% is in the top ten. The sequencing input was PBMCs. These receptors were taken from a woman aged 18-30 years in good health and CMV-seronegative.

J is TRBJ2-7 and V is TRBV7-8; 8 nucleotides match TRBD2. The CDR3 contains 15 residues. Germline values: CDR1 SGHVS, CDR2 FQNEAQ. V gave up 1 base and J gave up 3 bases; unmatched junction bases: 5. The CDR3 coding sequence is TGTGCCAGCAGCTTAGGAGCGGGGGAGTACTACGAGCAGTACGTC. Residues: CASSLGAGEYYEQYV.

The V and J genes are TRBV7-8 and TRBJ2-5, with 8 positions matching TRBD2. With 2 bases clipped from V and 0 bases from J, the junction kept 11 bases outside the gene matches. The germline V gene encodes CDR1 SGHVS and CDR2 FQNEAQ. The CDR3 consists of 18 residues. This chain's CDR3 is CASSLRRRSGAYQETQYF. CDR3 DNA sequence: TGTGCCAGCAGCTTAAGGCGTCGTAGCGGGGCGTACCAAGAGACCCAGTACTTC. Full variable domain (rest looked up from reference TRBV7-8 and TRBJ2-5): GAGVSQSPRYKVAKRGQDVALRCDPISGHVSLFWYQQALGQGPEFLTYFQNEAQLDKSGLPSDRFFAERPEGSVSTLKIQRTQQEDSAVYLCASSLRRRSGAYQETQYFGPGTRLLVL.

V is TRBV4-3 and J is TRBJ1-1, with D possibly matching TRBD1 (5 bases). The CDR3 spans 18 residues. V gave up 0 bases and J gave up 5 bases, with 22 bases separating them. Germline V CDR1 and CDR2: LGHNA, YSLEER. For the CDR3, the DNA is TGCGCCAGCAGCCAAGATCTTTTTTCACAGGTATACGGGACTGAAGCTTTCTTT. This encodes CASSQDLFSQVYGTEAFF.

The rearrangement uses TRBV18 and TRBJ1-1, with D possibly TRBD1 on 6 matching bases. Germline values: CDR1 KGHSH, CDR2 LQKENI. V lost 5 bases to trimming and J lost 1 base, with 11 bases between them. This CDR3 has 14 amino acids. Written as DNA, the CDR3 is TGTGCCAGCTCATCGTTGGACAGGAACACTGAAGCTTTCTTT. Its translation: CASSSLDRNTEAFF.

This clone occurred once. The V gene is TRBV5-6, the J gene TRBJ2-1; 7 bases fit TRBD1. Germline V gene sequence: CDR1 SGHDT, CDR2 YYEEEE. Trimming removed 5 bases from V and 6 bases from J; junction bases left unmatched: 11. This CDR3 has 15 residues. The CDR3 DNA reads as TGTGCCAGCAGGGCCTACAGGGGACCAACCAATGAGCAGTTCTTC. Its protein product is CASRAYRGPTNEQFF.

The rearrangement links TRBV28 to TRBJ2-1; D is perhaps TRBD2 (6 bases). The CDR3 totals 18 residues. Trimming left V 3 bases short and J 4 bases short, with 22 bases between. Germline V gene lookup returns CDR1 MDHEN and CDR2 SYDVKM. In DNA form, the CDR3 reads TGTGCCAGCAGTTTTGGGCCCCTTCCGGGACTGGCTTACAATGAGCAGTTCTTC. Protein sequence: CASSFGPLPGLAYNEQFF. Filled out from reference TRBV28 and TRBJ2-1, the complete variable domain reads DVKVTQSSRYLVKRTGEKVFLECVQDMDHENMFWYRQDPGLGLRLIYFSYDVKMKEKGDIPEGYSVSREKKERFSLILESASTNQTSMYLCASSFGPLPGLAYNEQFFGPGTRLTVL.

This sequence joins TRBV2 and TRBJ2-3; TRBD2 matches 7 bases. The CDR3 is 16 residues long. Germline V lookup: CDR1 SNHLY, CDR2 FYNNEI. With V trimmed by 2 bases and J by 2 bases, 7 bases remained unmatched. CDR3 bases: TGTGCCAGCAGTGAACCCGGGGGGAATCCCACAGATACGCAGTATTTT. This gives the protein CASSEPGGNPTDTQYF. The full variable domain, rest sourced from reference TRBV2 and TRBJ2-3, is EPEVTQTPSHQVTQMGQEVILRCVPISNHLYFYWYRQILGQKVEFLVSFYNNEISEKSEIFDDQFSVERPDGSNFTLKIRSTKLEDSAMYFCASSEPGGNPTDTQYFGPGTRLTVL.

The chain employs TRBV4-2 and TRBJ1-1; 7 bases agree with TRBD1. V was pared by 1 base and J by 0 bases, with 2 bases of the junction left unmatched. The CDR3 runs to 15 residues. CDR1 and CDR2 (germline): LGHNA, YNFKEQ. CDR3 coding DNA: TGTGCCAGCAGCCAAGTTACAGGGGTGAACACTGAAGCTTTCTTT. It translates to CASSQVTGVNTEAFF.

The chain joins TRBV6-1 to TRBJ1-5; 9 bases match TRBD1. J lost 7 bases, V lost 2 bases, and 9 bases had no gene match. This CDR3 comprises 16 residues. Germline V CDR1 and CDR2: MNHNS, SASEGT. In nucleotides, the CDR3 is TGTGCCAGCAGTGAACCACGGACAGGGGTGAGGCAGCCCCAGCATTTT. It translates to CASSEPRTGVRQPQHF.

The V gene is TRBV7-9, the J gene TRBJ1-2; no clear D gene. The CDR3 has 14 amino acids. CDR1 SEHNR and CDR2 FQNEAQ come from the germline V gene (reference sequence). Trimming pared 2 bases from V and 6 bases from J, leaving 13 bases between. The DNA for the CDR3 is TGTGCCAGCAGCTTATCGAAAGCTGTGGATGGCTACACCTTC. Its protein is CASSLSKAVDGYTF. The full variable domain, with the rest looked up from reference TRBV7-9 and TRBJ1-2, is DTGVSQNPRHKITKRGQNVTFRCDPISEHNRLYWYRQTLGQGPEFLTYFQNEAQLEKSRLLSDRFSAERPKGSFSTLEIQRTEQGDSAMYLCASSLSKAVDGYTFGSGTRLTVV.

The CDR3 protein is CASSAGQGYQETQYF. CDR3 coding DNA: TGCGCCAGCAGCGCCGGACAGGGGTACCAAGAGACCCAGTACTTC. This chain joins TRBV10-1 and TRBJ2-5, with 9 bases fitting TRBD1. Trimming removed 6 bases from V and 0 bases from J; junction bases left unmatched: 5. CDR3 length: 15 residues. The germline V gene has CDR1 WNHNN and CDR2 SYGVQD (reference sequence).

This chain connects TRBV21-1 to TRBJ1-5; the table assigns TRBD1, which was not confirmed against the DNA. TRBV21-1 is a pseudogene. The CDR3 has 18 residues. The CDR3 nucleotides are TGTGCCAGCAGCAAAGGGTGGTTGGGACAGGGGGCAGATCAGCCCCAGCATTTT. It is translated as CASSKGWLGQGADQPQHF.

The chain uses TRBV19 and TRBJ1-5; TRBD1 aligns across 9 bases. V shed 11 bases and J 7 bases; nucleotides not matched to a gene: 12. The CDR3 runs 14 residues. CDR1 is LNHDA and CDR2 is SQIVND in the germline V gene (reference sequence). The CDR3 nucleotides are TGTGCCTGTTCCCGGGACAGGGCAGGGCAGCCCCAGCATTTT. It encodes CACSRDRAGQPQHF.

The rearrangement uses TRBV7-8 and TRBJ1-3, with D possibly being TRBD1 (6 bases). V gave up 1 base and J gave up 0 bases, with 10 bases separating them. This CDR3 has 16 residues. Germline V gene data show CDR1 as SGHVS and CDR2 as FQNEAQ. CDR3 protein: CASSLVQGYSGNTIYF. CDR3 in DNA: TGTGCCAGCAGCTTAGTACAGGGCTACTCTGGAAACACCATATATTTT.

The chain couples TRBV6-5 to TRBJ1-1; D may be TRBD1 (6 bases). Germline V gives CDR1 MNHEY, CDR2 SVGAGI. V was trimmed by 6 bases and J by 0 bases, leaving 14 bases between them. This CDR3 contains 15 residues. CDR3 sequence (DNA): TGTGCCAGCAGCCCCCGACAGGCGATGAACACTGAAGCTTTCTTT. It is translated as CASSPRQAMNTEAFF.

The CDR3 spells CASSLRPGLADYEQYF. DNA for the CDR3: TGTGCCAGCAGCTTACGGCCGGGACTAGCCGACTACGAGCAGTACTTC. The chain recombines TRBV11-2 with TRBJ2-7; 9 bases match TRBD2. Germline V lookup: CDR1 SGHAT, CDR2 FQNNGV. The CDR3 has 16 amino acids. Trimming removed 2 bases from V and 3 bases from J; junction bases left unmatched: 8.

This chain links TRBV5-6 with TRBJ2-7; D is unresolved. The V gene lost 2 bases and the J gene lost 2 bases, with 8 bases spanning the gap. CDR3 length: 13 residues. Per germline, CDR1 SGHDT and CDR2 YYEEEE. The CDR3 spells CASSFVGPYEQYF. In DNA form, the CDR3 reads TGTGCCAGCAGCTTCGTGGGCCCCTACGAGCAGTACTTC.

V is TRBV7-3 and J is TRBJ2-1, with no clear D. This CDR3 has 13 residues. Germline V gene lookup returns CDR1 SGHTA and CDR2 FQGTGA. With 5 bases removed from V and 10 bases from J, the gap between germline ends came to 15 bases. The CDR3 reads CASSIDGPAEQFF. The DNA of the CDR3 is TGTGCCAGCAGCATAGATGGGCCGGCGGAGCAGTTCTTC.

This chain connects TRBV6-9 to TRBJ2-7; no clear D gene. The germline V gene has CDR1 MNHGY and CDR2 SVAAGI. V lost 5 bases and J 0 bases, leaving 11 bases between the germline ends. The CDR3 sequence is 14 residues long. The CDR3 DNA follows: TGTGCCAGCAGTGAGGAAGTAAGCTCCTACGAGCAGTACGTC. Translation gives CASSEEVSSYEQYV.

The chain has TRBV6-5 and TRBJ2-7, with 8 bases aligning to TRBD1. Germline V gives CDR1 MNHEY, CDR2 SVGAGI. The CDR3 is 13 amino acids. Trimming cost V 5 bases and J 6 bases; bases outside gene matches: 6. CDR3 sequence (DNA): TGTGCCAGCAGTACCTACAGGGGGGCCGAGCAGTACTTC. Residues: CASSTYRGAEQYF.

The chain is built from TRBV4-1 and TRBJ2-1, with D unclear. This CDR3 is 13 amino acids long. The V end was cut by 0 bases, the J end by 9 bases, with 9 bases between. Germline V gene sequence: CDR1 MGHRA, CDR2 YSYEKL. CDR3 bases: TGCGCCAGCAGCCAAGAACTTGTTGGTGAGCAGTTCTTC. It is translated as CASSQELVGEQFF.

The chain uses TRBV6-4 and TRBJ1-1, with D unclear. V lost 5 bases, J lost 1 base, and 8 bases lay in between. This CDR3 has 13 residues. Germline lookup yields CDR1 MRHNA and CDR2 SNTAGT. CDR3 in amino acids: CASSQQKNTEAFF. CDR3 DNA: TGTGCCAGCAGTCAACAAAAGAACACTGAAGCTTTCTTT.

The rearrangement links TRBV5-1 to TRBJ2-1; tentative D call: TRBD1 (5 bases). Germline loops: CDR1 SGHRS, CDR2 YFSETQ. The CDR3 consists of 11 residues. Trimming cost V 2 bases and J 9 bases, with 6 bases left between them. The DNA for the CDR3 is TGCGCCAGCAGCTTTGACAGTGAGCAGTTCTTC. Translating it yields CASSFDSEQFF.

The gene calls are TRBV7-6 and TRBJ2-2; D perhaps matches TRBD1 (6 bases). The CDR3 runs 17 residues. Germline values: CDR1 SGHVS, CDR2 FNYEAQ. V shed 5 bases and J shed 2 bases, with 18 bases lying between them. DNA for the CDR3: TGTGCCAGCAGCCCAACCTCTCAACAGGGCAACACCGGGGAGCTGTTTTTT. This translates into CASSPTSQQGNTGELFF. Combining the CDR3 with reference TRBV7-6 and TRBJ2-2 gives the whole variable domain GAGVSQSPRYKVTKRGQDVALRCDPISGHVSLYWYRQALGQGPEFLTYFNYEAQQDKSGLPNDRFSAERPEGSISTLTIQRTEQRDSAMYRCASSPTSQQGNTGELFFGEGSRLTVL.